The T cell receptor (beta chain) under discussion was sequenced for a study of blood T cells in healthy people across ages. This clonotype turned up a few times. Sample-barcoded 5' priming and a J-beta primer mix drove a second PCR of about 7 to 11 cycles. TCRdb fed the 5' RACE reads into MiXCR, producing one record per CDR3 protein. The table shows roughly 1.5 million distinct CDR3 sequences, with around 40% occurring only once. V lost 0 bases and J lost 4; bases outside the gene matches: 1. The CDR3 consists of 14 residues. Germline-derived CDR1 and CDR2 are MNHEY and SVGEGT. The clonotype comes from a woman aged 18-29 years in good health. V gene TRBV6-2 or TRBV6-3 combines with J gene TRBJ2-3; 7 bases match TRBD2. Sequenced material: blood. Written as DNA, the CDR3 is TGTGCCAGCAGTTACTCCGCGGGGGCAGATACGCAGTATTTT. Translating gives CASSYSAGADTQYF.